The entry that follows covers one T cell receptor (beta chain) sequence. Its specificity is unknown. This record comes from a study of cytomegalovirus exposure and HLA in healthy donors. Overall study: Early released data comprised 75 million to 100 million unique TCRs from HLA-typed donors.

Primers: 60 Vbeta forward and 13 Jbeta reverse. The table came from immunoSEQ multiplex PCR; TCRdb's copy has only in-frame clones and leaves some out. The sample holds approximately 100,000 clones; about 80% are singletons and the top ten take approximately 11%. Whole-study results and caveats: The dataset shows that most TCR sequences were rare, while some public TCRs occurred in many donors. Sequencing likely generated an artifact that appeared as a cluster of highly shared sequence variants. TRBV6-2, TRBV6-3 and other indistinguishable V segments were excluded.

The CDR3 covers 12 residues. The germline V gene has CDR1 MNHNS and CDR2 SASEGT. Trimming took 11 bases from V and 9 from J; bases not matched to a gene: 10. The chain couples TRBV6-1 to TRBJ1-5; 7 bases are shared with TRBD1. This sequence originates from a young man in good health and CMV-seropositive. The sequencing input was PBMCs. This CDR3 is CAGRTGPGPQHF. CDR3 nucleotides: TGTGCCGGAAGGACAGGCCCGGGGCCCCAGCATTTT.